These 12 T cell receptor beta chains were all obtained from the same sample, sequenced in a study of blood T cell repertoires in COVID-19. Sequenced by immunoSEQ multiplex PCR; TCRdb stores in-frame clones only, minus some. The sample consists of around 100,000 clones, around 87% of them appearing once. Sequenced material: peripheral blood. The receptors were sampled from a human donor with acute or convalescent COVID-19. The donor label of this sample is uncertain.

The V call is TRBV3-1 (or the pseudogene TRBV3-2), the J call TRBJ2-2, with a possible D match to TRBD1 (5 bases). The germline V gene encodes CDR1 LGHDT and CDR2 YNNKEL (reference sequence). V lost 2 bases and J lost 5, with 9 bases in between. CDR3 length: 14 residues. The CDR3 nucleotides read TGTGCCAGCAGCCAAACAGGACGTACCGGGGAGCTGTTTTTT. Protein product: CASSQTGRTGELFF.

As DNA, the CDR3 is TGTGCCAGCAGCTCACACAGGGGTAGCAATCAGCCCCAGCATTTT. Translating gives CASSSHRGSNQPQHF. The chain is built from TRBV5-8 and TRBJ1-5; 7 bases match TRBD1. Looked up from germline, CDR1 is SGHTS and CDR2 is YDEGEE. J gave up 0 bases and V 3 bases, and 3 bases lay outside the gene matches. This CDR3 contains 15 residues.

The V gene is TRBV30, the J gene TRBJ2-5; maybe TRBD2 (6 bases). V lost 5 bases, J lost 4 bases, and 11 bases lay in between. Germline CDR1 is GTSNPN and CDR2 is SVGIG (reference sequence). The CDR3 runs 12 residues. CDR3 residues: CAWENGGETQYF. The DNA of the CDR3 is TGTGCCTGGGAGAACGGGGGAGAGACCCAGTACTTC. The full variable domain, its missing parts supplied by reference TRBV30 and TRBJ2-5, is SQTIHQWPATLVQPVGSPLSLECTVEGTSNPNLYWYRQAAGRGLQLLFYSVGIGQISSEVPQNLSASRPQDRQFILSSKKLLLSDSGFYLCAWENGGETQYFGPGTRLLVL.

This chain uses TRBV4-2 with TRBJ1-2; TRBD1 agrees at 11 bases. The V and J ends lost 0 bases and 5 bases, in that order; junction bases with no gene match: 8. The length of the CDR3 is 17 residues. Per germline, CDR1 LGHNA and CDR2 YNFKEQ. CDR3 nucleotide sequence: TGTGCCAGCAGCCAAGATCGTAGGACAGGGGGCGCGTATGGCTACACCTTC. It translates to CASSQDRRTGGAYGYTF.

The V gene is TRBV10-3, the J gene TRBJ2-4, with TRBD1 matching over 7 bases. Germline trimming cut 5 bases from V and 3 bases from J; bases unmatched to any gene: 1. The germline V gene encodes CDR1 ENHRY and CDR2 SYGVKD. The CDR3 runs to 13 residues. In DNA, the CDR3 is TGTGCCATCAGTCAGGGGGTCAAAAACATTCAGTACTTC. This encodes CAISQGVKNIQYF.

This CDR3 reads CASSQGRGSYNEQFF. CDR3 DNA: TGTGCCAGCAGCCAAGGACGGGGATCCTACAATGAGCAGTTCTTC. The rearrangement joins TRBV4-2 to TRBJ2-1; possible D gene TRBD2, 5 bases. This CDR3 region has 15 residues. Trimming pared 1 base from V and 1 base from J, leaving 8 bases between. Germline CDR1 and CDR2: LGHNA and YNFKEQ.

V gene TRBV28 combines with J gene TRBJ1-4; weak D call: TRBD1 (6 bases). The CDR3 is made up of 13 amino acids. CDR1 and CDR2 from the germline V gene are MDHEN and SYDVKM. V was trimmed by 6 bases and J by 8 bases, leaving 13 bases between them. The CDR3 loop reads CASRPGTPEKLFF. In nucleotides, the CDR3 is TGTGCCAGCAGACCCGGGACACCCGAAAAACTGTTTTTT.

This rearrangement joins TRBV9 to TRBJ2-2, with TRBD1 matching 9 bases. The germline gives CDR1 SGDLS, CDR2 YYNGEE. CDR3 size: 16 residues. J lost 5 bases, V lost 4 bases, and 9 bases had no gene match. The CDR3 protein is CASSLLGQGFTGELFF. DNA of the CDR3: TGTGCCAGCAGCCTCCTGGGACAGGGATTTACCGGGGAGCTGTTTTTT.

The chain is built from TRBV19 and TRBJ2-1; the D gene is possibly TRBD1 (6 bases). The length of the CDR3 is 14 residues. V was trimmed by 3 bases and J by 1 base, leaving 7 bases between them. Germline-derived CDR1 and CDR2 are LNHDA and SQIVND (reference sequence). CDR3 in DNA: TGTGCCAGTAGTATCCAGGGGTCCTACAATGAGCAGTTCTTC. Residues: CASSIQGSYNEQFF.

The rearrangement joins TRBV24-1 to TRBJ2-5; 10 bases match TRBD1. Trimming cost V 4 bases and J 4 bases; bases outside gene matches: 2. Germline-derived CDR1 and CDR2 are KGHDR and SFDVKD. This CDR3 spans 14 amino acids. The CDR3 nucleotides are TGTGCCACCAGTGACTGGGACAGGGGAGAGACCCAGTACTTC. Residues: CATSDWDRGETQYF.

The CDR3 loop reads CAWRVAGSTDTQYF. CDR3 DNA sequence: TGTGCCTGGAGGGTAGCGGGGAGCACAGATACGCAGTATTTT. The chain employs TRBV30 and TRBJ2-3, with 8 bases that match TRBD2. Trimming removed 3 bases from V and 0 bases from J; junction bases left unmatched: 2. Germline loops: CDR1 GTSNPN, CDR2 SVGIG (reference sequence). This CDR3 region has 14 residues.

The rearrangement joins TRBV6-2 or TRBV6-3 to TRBJ2-2; TRBD2 matches 14 bases. Germline CDR1 is MNHEY and CDR2 is SVGEGT. V shed 2 bases, J shed 1 base, and the junction held 0 bases outside the gene matches. CDR3 length: 17 residues. In DNA, the CDR3 is TGTGCCAGCAGTTACGGGACTAGCGGGAGGAACACCGGGGAGCTGTTTTTT. This codes for CASSYGTSGRNTGELFF.